This TCR beta chain was documented in a study of blood T cells in healthy people across ages. Findings and caveats of the study: In long-lived donors, naive CD4+ cell counts and diversity exceeded those of aged donors.

The donors, aged roughly 6 to 100, were healthy Caucasians from Russia. Germline V lookup: CDR1 KGHDR, CDR2 SFDVKD. V was shortened by 2 bases and J by 0 bases, with 16 bases between the two germline ends. This CDR3 is built from 17 residues. On this clonotype: What it binds is not known.

The use of a sample-barcoded 5' primer and a J-beta primer mix characterized a second PCR of 7 to 11 cycles. TCRdb recomputed calls from the 5' RACE reads with MiXCR, one row per CDR3 protein. The table includes about 540,000 distinct CDR3 sequences, 24% detected once. These data were also filed under a second study, of T cells of mothers and their children. As that study records: The study obtained over 8 million TCR beta CDR3 reads per mother and a few million per child. Thymic selection molds TCR recombination output in much the same way for related pairs as for unrelated pairs.

This clonotype was obtained from a boy younger than 18 in good health. The genes are TRBV24-1 and TRBJ2-7; D is perhaps TRBD1 (6 bases). Input material: blood. CDR3 loop: CATSDSRLRGTSYEQYF. CDR3 DNA sequence: TGTGCCACCAGTGATTCACGTCTCAGGGGAACCTCCTACGAGCAGTACTTC.